This T cell receptor (beta chain) stems from a study of CD8 T cells in ankylosing spondylitis. Looked up from germline, CDR1 is DFQATT and CDR2 is SNEGSKA (reference sequence). The trim removed 6 bases at V and 5 bases at J, leaving 10 bases unmatched. This CDR3 spans 15 amino acids. TCRdb reanalysed the 5' RACE reads using MiXCR and keeps one entry per CDR3 protein. The sample includes 200,000 to 250,000 distinct CDR3 sequences, roughly 10% of them seen just once. This clonotype was seen many times. The specimen was blood, either unsorted or a sorted T cell fraction (not recorded which). The chain couples TRBV20-1 to TRBJ1-5; 10 bases map to TRBD1. The receptor was isolated from a male donor with ankylosing spondylitis or in good health (not recorded which). The CDR3 here is CSAAPSGTGDQPQHF. CDR3 in DNA: TGCAGTGCGGCCCCGTCCGGGACAGGGGATCAGCCCCAGCATTTT.